This T cell receptor beta chain was identified in a study of post-analysis software for immune sequencing data (dated by TCRdb to between 2014 and 2016). Context from the whole study: Recorded disease courses included relapsing-remitting, secondary progressive and progressive-relapsing multiple sclerosis, with some patients lacking subtype annotation. A subset of samples was prepared in parallel using single-end sample barcoding, then pooled and co-amplified after Illumina adapter ligation. The patient repertoires were set against roughly eleven previously published healthy control repertoires from donors whose ages ranged from 6 to 25 years. What the work shows at the level of the full study, not this receptor alone: Patients showed significantly higher frequencies than controls for several TRBV segments, among them TRBV5-6, TRBV5-1 and TRBV20-1. The multiple sclerosis patient group was slightly younger than the control group. Multiple sclerosis patients had significantly lower normalized Chao1 diversity than controls, a result that suggests substantial peripheral T-cell clonal expansion. When samples were clustered directly using the F measure, samples prepared in the same batch co-clustered strongly, which prompted a batch-effect correction.

To demonstrate the VDJtools post-analysis software, TCR beta repertoires were profiled from the peripheral blood of more than ten young patients with multiple sclerosis. The multiple sclerosis patients were children and adolescents ranging in age from roughly 6 to 16 years. V loses 5 bases at its end and J loses 5 bases; junction bases beyond the gene matches: 13. From the germline V gene (reference sequence), CDR1 is DFQATT and CDR2 is SNEGSKA. The CDR3 has 16 amino acids, counting the end cysteine and phenylalanine. Only the CDR3 region is kept as DNA, spanning 48 bases read in frame from base 1. The receptor library was made with PCR. The data were produced on an Illumina HiSeq 2500. Unique molecular identifiers were incorporated into TCR beta cDNA libraries to reduce PCR and sequencing biases. Every 1 to 10 million input T cells yielded approximately 500,000 cDNA molecules, meaning each molecule approximated one T cell. The same protocol used for the earlier healthy control dataset was applied to prepare and sequence the patient libraries. Within a given batch, samples were prepared together, multiplexed and sequenced on the same HiSeq lane. The published analysis was carried out like this. MIGEC handled the raw barcoded reads, throwing out single-read molecular identifier groups before consensus assembly and CDR3 extraction. Clonotype tables were post-analysed with VDJtools, normalizing diversity by down-sampling all datasets to the smallest sample size. Repertoire overlap clustering matched CDR3 amino acid but not nucleotide sequences to correct batch-related cross-sample contamination. TCRdb's own reprocessing of the public reads used fastp at Q25 and MiXCR and kept productive beta chains. Each record represents a unique CDR3 protein, reported with the most common genes and DNA among its rows. The V and J calls and clone size come from TCRdb's table, not from the authors' own analysis. Across this sample there are about 620,000 distinct CDR3 sequences, with roughly 45% seen only once. The ten largest clones capture around 1.7% of the sample.

This clonotype was detected only once. It lacks a known antigen. The sample holds no much larger clone one base away, and base qualities are not on file. The source is a girl aged 10 to 17 with multiple sclerosis. Recombination joined TRBV20-1 with TRBJ2-1; a stretch of 9 junction bases matches TRBD2. The source material was blood. Read as DNA, the sequence is TGCAGTGCTCCTGCCTTAGCGGGAGTTGCCCACAATGAGCAGTTCTTC. It specifies CSAPALAGVAHNEQFF.